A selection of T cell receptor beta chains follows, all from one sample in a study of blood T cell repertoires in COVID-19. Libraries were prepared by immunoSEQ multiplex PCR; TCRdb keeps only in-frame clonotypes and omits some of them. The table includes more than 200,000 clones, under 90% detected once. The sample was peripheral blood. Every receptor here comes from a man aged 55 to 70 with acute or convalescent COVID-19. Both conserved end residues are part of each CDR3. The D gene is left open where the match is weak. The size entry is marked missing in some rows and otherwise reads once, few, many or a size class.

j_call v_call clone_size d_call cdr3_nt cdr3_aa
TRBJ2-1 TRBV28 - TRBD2 TGTGCCAGCAGAACCCGACCCGGGACTAGCGGGTACAATGAGCAGTTCTTC CASRTRPGTSGYNEQFF
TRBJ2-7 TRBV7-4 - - TGTGCCACCTCGACAGGACAACGCTCCTACGAGCAGTACTTC CATSTGQRSYEQYF
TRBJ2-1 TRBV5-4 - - TGTGCCAGCAGTTCGCTATCTAATGAGCAGTTCTTC CASSSLSNEQFF
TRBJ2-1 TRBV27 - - TGTGCCAGCAGTCCCATGGACAGCCCCAATGAGCAGTTCTTC CASSPMDSPNEQFF
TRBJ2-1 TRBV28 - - TGTGCCAGCAGGCCACCTTCCCGTGGAGGAGAGCAGTTCTTC CASRPPSRGGEQFF
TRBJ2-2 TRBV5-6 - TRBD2 TGTGCCAGCAGCCTCCTAGCGGGAGGGTTGTTTGGCGGGGAGCTGTTTTTT CASSLLAGGLFGGELFF
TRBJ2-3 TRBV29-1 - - TGCAGCGTTGAACCCGGGAGAGGCACAGATACGCAGTATTTT CSVEPGRGTDTQYF
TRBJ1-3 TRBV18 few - TGTGCCAGCTCACCTACGGGCTCTGGAAACACCATATATTTT CASSPTGSGNTIYF
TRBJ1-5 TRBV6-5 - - TGTGCCAGCAGTTACGACGGTAGGGGACAGCCCCAGCATTTT CASSYDGRGQPQHF
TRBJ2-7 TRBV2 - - TGTGCCAGCAGTGAACAGGGAGGAACCTACGAGCAGTACTTC CASSEQGGTYEQYF
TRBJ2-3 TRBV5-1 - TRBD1 TGCGCCAGCAGCCGGGGACAGATTATTAGCACAGATACGCAGTATTTT CASSRGQIISTDTQYF
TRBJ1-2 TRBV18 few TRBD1 TGTGCCAGCTCACGGGACAGCCGAAGTAATGGCTACACCTTC CASSRDSRSNGYTF
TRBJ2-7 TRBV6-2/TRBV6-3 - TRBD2 TGTGCCAGCAGTTGGGAAACTAGCGGGAGTTACGAGCAGTACTTC CASSWETSGSYEQYF
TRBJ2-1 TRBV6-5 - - TGTGCCAGCAAGCCGGGACAAGGCTCCTACAATGAGCAGTTCTTC CASKPGQGSYNEQFF
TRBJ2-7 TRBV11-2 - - TGTGCCAGCAGCTTAGTGACAGCCCCTCACTACGAGCAGTACTTC CASSLVTAPHYEQYF
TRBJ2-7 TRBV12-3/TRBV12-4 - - TGTGCCAGCCAGGGTAGCTCCTACGAGCAGTACTTC CASQGSSYEQYF
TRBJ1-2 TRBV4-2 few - TGTGCCAGCAGCCAAGGGGAGGTGGACTATGGCTACACCTTC CASSQGEVDYGYTF
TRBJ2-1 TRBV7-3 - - TGTGCCAGCAGCTTGAGAGGGAATGAGCAGTTCTTC CASSLRGNEQFF
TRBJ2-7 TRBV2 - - TGTGCCAGCAGTCTCCTTGGGCTAGCAGACGAGCAGTACTTC CASSLLGLADEQYF
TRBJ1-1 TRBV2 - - TGTGCCAGCAGTGACCCCACAGGTTACACTGAAGCTTTCTTT CASSDPTGYTEAFF